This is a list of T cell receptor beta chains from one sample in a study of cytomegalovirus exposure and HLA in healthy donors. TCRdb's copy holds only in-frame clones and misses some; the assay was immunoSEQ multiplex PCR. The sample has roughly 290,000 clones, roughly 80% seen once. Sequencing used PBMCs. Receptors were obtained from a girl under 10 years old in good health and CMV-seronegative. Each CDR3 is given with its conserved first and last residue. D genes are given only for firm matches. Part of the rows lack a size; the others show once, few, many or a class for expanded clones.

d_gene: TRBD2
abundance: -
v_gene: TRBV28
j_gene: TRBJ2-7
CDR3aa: CATSLAGVSYEQYF
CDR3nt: TGTGCCACCTCACTAGCGGGAGTTTCCTACGAGCAGTACTTC

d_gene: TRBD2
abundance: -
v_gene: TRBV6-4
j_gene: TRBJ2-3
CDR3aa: CASSASGLGGTQYF
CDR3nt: TGTGCCAGCAGTGCTAGCGGGCTCGGGGGTACGCAGTATTTT

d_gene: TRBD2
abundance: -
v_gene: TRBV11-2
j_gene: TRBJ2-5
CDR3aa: CASSFTGLGETQYF
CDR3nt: TGTGCCAGCAGCTTTACAGGACTAGGGGAGACCCAGTACTTC

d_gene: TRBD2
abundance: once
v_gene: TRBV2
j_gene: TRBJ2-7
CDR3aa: CASSGGGTSGLKQYF
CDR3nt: TGTGCCAGCAGTGGGGGAGGGACTAGCGGACTTAAGCAGTACTTC

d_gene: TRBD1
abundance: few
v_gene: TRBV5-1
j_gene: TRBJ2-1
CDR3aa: CASSLKGQGALVSYNEQFF
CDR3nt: TGCGCCAGCAGCTTAAAGGGACAGGGGGCGCTTGTCTCCTACAATGAGCAGTTCTTC

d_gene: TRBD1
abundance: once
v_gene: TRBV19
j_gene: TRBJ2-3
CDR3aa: CASNYNRGSDTQYF
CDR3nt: TGTGCCAGTAACTACAACAGGGGATCAGATACGCAGTATTTT

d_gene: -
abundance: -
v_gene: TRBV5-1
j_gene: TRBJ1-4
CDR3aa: CASSFYGTPNEKLFF
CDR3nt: TGCGCCAGCAGCTTTTACGGGACTCCTAATGAAAAACTGTTTTTT

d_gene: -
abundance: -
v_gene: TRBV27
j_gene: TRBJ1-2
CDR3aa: CASSPRGGNYGYTF
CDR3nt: TGTGCCAGCAGTCCCCGGGGAGGAAACTATGGCTACACCTTC

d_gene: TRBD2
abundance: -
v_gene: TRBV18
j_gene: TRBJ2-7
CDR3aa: CASSPKVAGVAYEQYF
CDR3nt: TGTGCCAGCTCACCGAAGGTGGCGGGAGTGGCCTACGAGCAGTACTTC

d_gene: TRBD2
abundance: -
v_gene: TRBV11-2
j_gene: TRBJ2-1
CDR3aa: CASSRPSRLAVKAGGEQFF
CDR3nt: TGTGCCAGCAGCCGACCATCGCGACTGGCCGTTAAAGCGGGAGGTGAGCAGTTCTTC

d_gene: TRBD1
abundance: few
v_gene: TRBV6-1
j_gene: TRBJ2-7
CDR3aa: CASSGPGQGIGEQYF
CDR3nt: TGTGCCAGCAGTGGCCCGGGACAGGGTATAGGCGAGCAGTACTTC

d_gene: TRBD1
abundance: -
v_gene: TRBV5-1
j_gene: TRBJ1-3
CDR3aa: CASSPDRDSGNTIYF
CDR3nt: TGCGCCAGCAGCCCTGACAGGGACTCTGGAAACACCATATATTTT

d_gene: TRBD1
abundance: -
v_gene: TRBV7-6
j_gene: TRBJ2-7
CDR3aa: CASSDSDRPHTHSYEQYF
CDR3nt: TGTGCCAGCAGCGACTCGGACAGGCCCCATACACACTCCTACGAGCAGTACTTC

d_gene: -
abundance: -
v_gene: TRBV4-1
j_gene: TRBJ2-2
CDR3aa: CASSQASGGELFF
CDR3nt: TGCGCCAGCAGCCAAGCTTCCGGGGGGGAGCTGTTTTTT

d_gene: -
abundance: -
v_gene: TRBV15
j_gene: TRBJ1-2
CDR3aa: CATSLPLGHPTYGYTF
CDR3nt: TGTGCCACCAGCCTGCCCTTGGGGCATCCGACTTATGGCTACACCTTC

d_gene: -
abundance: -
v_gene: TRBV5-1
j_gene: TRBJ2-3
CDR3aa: CASSLEPGSRDTQYF
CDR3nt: TGCGCCAGCAGCTTGGAGCCGGGGTCCCGAGATACGCAGTATTTT

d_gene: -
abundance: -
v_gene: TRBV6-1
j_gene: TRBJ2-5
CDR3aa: CASSELALPQETQYF
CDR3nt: TGTGCCAGCAGTGAACTAGCGTTACCCCAAGAGACCCAGTACTTC

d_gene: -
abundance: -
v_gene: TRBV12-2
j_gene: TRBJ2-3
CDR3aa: CASRQQDRGLTDTQYF
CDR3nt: TGTGCAAGTCGCCAACAGGACAGGGGGCTGACAGATACGCAGTATTTT

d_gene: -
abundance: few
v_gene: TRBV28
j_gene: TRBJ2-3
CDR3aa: CASSYNREGRTDTQYF
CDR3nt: TGTGCCAGCAGTTACAACAGGGAGGGACGCACAGATACGCAGTATTTT

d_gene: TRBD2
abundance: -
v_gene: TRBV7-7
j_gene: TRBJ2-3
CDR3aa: CASSPSGGTDTQYF
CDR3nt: TGTGCCAGCTCACCAAGCGGGGGGACAGATACGCAGTATTTT

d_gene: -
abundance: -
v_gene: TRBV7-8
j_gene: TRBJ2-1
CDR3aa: CASSPRLERRNEQFF
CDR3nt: TGTGCCAGCAGCCCCCGCCTTGAGCGGCGCAATGAGCAGTTCTTC

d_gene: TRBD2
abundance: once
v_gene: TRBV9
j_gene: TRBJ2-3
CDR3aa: CASSVVRLAGTTDTQYF
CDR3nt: TGTGCCAGCAGCGTAGTTAGACTAGCGGGAACCACAGATACGCAGTATTTT

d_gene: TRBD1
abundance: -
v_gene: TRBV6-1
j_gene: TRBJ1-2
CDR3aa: CASRRQGETGYTF
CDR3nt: TGTGCCAGCAGGCGACAGGGTGAGACTGGCTACACCTTC

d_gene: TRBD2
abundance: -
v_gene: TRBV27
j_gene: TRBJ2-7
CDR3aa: CASSLSLAGSSYEQYF
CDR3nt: TGTGCCAGCAGTTTATCCCTAGCGGGGAGCTCCTACGAGCAGTACTTC

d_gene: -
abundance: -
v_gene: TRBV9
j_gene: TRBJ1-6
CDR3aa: CASSGVLDSPLHF
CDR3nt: TGTGCCAGCTCGGGAGTGTTGGATTCACCCCTCCACTTT

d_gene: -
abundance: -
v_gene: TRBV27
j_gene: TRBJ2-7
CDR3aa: CASSSGSYEQYF
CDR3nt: TGTGCCAGCAGTTCAGGGTCCTACGAGCAGTACTTC

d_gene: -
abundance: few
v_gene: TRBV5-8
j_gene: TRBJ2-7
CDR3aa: CASSSEFLARARRYEQYF
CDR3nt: TGTGCCAGCAGCTCGGAGTTTCTAGCGCGGGCTCGACGCTACGAGCAGTACTTC

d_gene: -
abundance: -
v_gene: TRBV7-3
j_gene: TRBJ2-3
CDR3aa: CASSPRGGAPSTQYF
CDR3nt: TGTGCCAGCAGCCCTAGGGGGGGGGCACCCTCTACGCAGTATTTT

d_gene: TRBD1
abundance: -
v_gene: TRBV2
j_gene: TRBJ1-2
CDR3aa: CASNRGFGYTF
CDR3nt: TGTGCCAGCAACAGGGGGTTCGGCTACACCTTC

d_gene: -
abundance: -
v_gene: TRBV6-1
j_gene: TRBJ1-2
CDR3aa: CASSEGGVSGYTF
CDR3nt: TGTGCCAGCAGTGAGGGGGGTGTCAGTGGCTACACCTTC

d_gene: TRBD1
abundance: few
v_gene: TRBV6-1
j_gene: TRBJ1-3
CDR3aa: CASSLDRVEGNTIYF
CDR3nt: TGTGCCAGCAGCCTGGACAGGGTTGAAGGAAACACCATATATTTT

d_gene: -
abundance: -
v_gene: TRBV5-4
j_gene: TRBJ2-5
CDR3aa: CASRLAFSETQYF
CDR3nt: TGTGCCAGCAGGCTAGCATTTTCGGAGACCCAGTACTTC

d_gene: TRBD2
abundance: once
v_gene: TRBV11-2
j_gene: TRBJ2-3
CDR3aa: CASSRSFSGRPDTQYF
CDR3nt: TGTGCCAGCAGCCGATCATTTAGCGGGAGGCCAGATACGCAGTATTTT

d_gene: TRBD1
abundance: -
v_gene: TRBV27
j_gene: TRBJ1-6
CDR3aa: CASRDGQGHSPLHF
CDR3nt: TGTGCCAGCAGAGATGGACAGGGGCATTCACCCCTCCACTTT

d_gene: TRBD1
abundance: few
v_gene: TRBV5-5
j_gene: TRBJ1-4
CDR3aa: CASSPRDRAEKLFF
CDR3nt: TGTGCCAGCAGCCCCCGGGACAGGGCTGAAAAACTGTTTTTT

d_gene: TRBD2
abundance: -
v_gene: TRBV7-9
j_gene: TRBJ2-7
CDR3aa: CASSFPSGVRYEQYF
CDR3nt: TGTGCCAGCAGCTTCCCTAGCGGTGTTCGGTACGAGCAGTACTTC

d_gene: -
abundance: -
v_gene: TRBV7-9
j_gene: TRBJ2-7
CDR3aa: CASSPSSYEQYF
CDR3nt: TGTGCCAGCAGCCCTAGCTCCTACGAGCAGTACTTC

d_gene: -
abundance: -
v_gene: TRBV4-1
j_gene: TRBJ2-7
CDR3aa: CASSRRWGSSYEQYF
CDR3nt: TGCGCCAGCAGCCGCCGATGGGGCAGCTCCTACGAGCAGTACTTC

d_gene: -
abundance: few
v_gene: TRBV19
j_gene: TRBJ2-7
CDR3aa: CASSIEGAEQYF
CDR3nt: TGTGCCAGTAGTATAGAAGGGGCAGAGCAGTACTTC

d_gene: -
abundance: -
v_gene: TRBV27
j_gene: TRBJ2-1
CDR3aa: CASSLRGISYNEQFF
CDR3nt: TGTGCCAGCAGTTTACGCGGGATTTCCTACAATGAGCAGTTCTTC

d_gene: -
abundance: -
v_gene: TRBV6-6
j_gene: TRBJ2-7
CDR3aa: CASRSYSNRDAYEQYF
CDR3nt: TGTGCCAGCAGGTCATACTCAAACAGGGACGCCTACGAGCAGTACTTC

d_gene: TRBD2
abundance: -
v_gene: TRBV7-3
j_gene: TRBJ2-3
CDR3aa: CASSSMTSRDTQYF
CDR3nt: TGTGCCAGCAGCTCGATGACTAGCAGAGATACGCAGTATTTT

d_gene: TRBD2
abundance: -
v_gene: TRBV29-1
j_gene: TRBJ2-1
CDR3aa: CSVEGGTIYNEQFF
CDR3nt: TGCAGCGTTGAAGGAGGGACTATTTACAATGAGCAGTTCTTC

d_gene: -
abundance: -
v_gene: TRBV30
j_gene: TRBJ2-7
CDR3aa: CAWSRKQSSYEQYF
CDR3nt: TGTGCCTGGAGTCGCAAACAGTCGTCCTACGAGCAGTACTTC

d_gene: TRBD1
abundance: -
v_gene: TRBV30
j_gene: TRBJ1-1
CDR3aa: CAWNRGQGTEAFF
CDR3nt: TGTGCCTGGAACAGGGGGCAAGGCACTGAAGCTTTCTTT

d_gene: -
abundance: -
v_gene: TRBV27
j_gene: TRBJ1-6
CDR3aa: CASSSLAPRSPLHF
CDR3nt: TGTGCCAGCAGTTCACTAGCCCCCAGGTCACCCCTCCACTTT

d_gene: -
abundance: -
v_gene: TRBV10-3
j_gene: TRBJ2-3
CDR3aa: CAISAREGLPTDTQYF
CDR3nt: TGTGCCATCAGTGCCAGGGAAGGCCTCCCCACAGATACGCAGTATTTT

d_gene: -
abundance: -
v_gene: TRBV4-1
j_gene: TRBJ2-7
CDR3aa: CASSQAISYEQYF
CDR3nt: TGCGCCAGCAGCCAGGCAATCTCCTACGAGCAGTACTTC

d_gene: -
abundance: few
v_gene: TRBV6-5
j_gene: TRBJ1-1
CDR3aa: CASYTRTVMNTEAFF
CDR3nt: TGTGCCAGCTACACTCGGACAGTTATGAACACTGAAGCTTTCTTT